This T cell receptor (beta chain) was recovered during a study of blood T cell repertoires in COVID-19. Background on the study: Sources were T cells, B-cell-depleted T cells, or PBMCs; the material itself was cDNA or gDNA.

This CDR3 spans 20 amino acids. Germline-derived CDR1 and CDR2 are LGHNA and YSLEER. V gave up 3 bases and J gave up 4 bases; unmatched junction bases: 18. Participants, about 18 to 90 years old, spanned about 26 US areas. For recovered donors of Cohort 3, there were two negative PCRs, clearance, or symptom resolution. Original processing notes: Amplification of reference gene primers was used by the study to estimate nucleated cell counts. Profiled with immunoSEQ multiplex PCR; TCRdb holds only in-frame clones, not every one. The V and J calls and the clone size are those of that table, but D and trimming were determined from the DNA. Seen here are around 380,000 clones, over 75% observed once, and the top ten hold 1% to 1.5%.

The sequencing sample was made of PBMCs or T cells enriched from blood (not recorded which). The chain combines TRBV4-3 with TRBJ1-5; TRBD1 matches at 10 bases. This TCR derives from a man aged 25-45 years who had recovered from COVID-19. The CDR3 region has the DNA TGCGCCAGCAGCCAGGGGACAGGGGAAGGTTTTTCGGACGGTAATCAGCCCCAGCATTTT. It yields the protein CASSQGTGEGFSDGNQPQHF.